These T cell receptor beta chains were read from a single sample in a study of tumor-infiltrating lymphocytes in primary liver carcinoma. Using its own MiXCR run on the multiplex PCR reads, TCRdb lists one record per CDR3 protein. The sample lists 300,000 to 400,000 distinct CDR3 sequences, roughly two thirds occurring once. Sample: peripheral blood. The receptor source for this set is a man in his forties with primary liver carcinoma and hepatitis B virus infection. CDR3s include the opening cysteine and the closing phenylalanine or tryptophan. D genes are given only for firm matches. Only some rows state a clone size, as once, few, many or a class for expanded clones.

TRBJ2-5 TRBV10-3 TRBD1 few CATQRGTGGRLEETQYF TGTGCCACCCAGAGAGGGACAGGGGGTAGGTTGGAAGAGACCCAGTACTTC
TRBJ2-2 TRBV30 . few CAWSGLVGAGELFF TGTGCCTGGAGTGGTCTCGTGGGGGCCGGGGAGCTGTTTTTT
TRBJ2-3 TRBV5-4 . . CASGGRGWGTDTQYF TGTGCAAGCGGTGGTAGGGGCTGGGGGACAGATACGCAGTATTTT
TRBJ2-1 TRBV11-1 . . CASSKTCTNSYNEQFF TGTGCCAGCAGTAAAACCTGCACTAACTCCTACAATGAGCAGTTCTTC
TRBJ1-1 TRBV28 . . CASRRGGAGEAFF TGTGCCAGCAGGCGGGGGGGTGCAGGTGAAGCTTTCTTT
TRBJ2-1 TRBV29-1 . . CSVEKTRGYNEQFF TGCAGCGTTGAGAAGACAAGGGGCTACAATGAGCAGTTCTTC
TRBJ2-4 TRBV5-4 . few CASSLALGPEVQYF TGTGCCAGCAGCTTGGCTCTAGGACCCGAGGTTCAGTACTTC
TRBJ1-1 TRBV28 . . CDSSPRALNTEAFF TGTGACAGCAGCCCTCGGGCCCTCAACACTGAAGCTTTCTTT
TRBJ2-4 TRBV28 . . CASSLRWQGAKNIQYF TGTGCCAGCAGTCTCCGGTGGCAGGGAGCCAAAAACATTCAGTACTTC
TRBJ1-1 TRBV11-2 . . CASSPSGSNTEAFF TGTGCCAGCAGCCCTTCGGGATCGAACACTGAAGCTTTCTTT
TRBJ2-5 TRBV10-3 . . CAISESGQQETQHF TGTGCCATCAGTGAGTCGGGGCAGCAAGAGACCCAGCACTTC
TRBJ2-7 TRBV4-2 TRBD1 . CASSYDRVGELYF TGTGCCAGTAGCTACGACAGGGTCGGAGAGCTGTACTTC
TRBJ2-2 TRBV6-5 . . CASSSAEVTGELFF TGTGCCAGCAGTTCAGCGGAAGTGACCGGGGAGCTGTTTTTT
TRBJ1-2 TRBV6-1 . many CATMGNRANYGYTF TGTGCCACAATGGGTAACAGAGCTAACTATGGCTACACCTTC
TRBJ2-2 TRBV5-1 TRBD1 . CASSFRTGDGELFF TGCGCCAGCAGCTTCCGGACAGGGGACGGGGAGCTCTTTTTT
TRBJ2-1 TRBV5-4 . . CASSSRDSNEQFF TGTGCCAGCAGCTCCCGGGACTCTAATGAGCAGTTCTTC
TRBJ2-2 TRBV5-4 . . CASSLTIESRTGELFF TGTGCCAGCAGCTTGACTATCGAGAGTCGGACCGGGGAGCTGTTTTTT
TRBJ2-5 TRBV6-5 . . CATSSTGLGETQYF TGTGCCACCAGTTCCACAGGGTTAGGAGAGACCCAGTACTTC
TRBJ2-7 TRBV4-2 TRBD2 many CASSQDLAGGRREQYF TGTGCCAGCAGCCAGGATCTAGCGGGAGGTAGGCGCGAGCAGTACTTC
TRBJ1-1 TRBV10-1 . many CASTDNFNTEAFF TGCGCCAGTACGGACAATTTCAACACTGAAGCTTTCTTT
TRBJ2-6 TRBV4-1 TRBD1 many CASSQGGQVSGANVLTF TGCGCCAGCAGCCAAGGGGGACAGGTCTCTGGGGCCAACGTCCTGACTTTC
TRBJ2-3 TRBV11-2 . few CASSLEGSGTDTQYF TGTGCCAGCAGCTTGGAAGGGTCTGGAACAGATACGCAGTATTTT
TRBJ1-5 TRBV28 . once CASRRTADSNQPQHF TGTGCCAGCAGACGCACCGCCGATAGCAATCAGCCCCAGCATTTT
TRBJ1-2 TRBV7-2 . once CASSSGAGDGYTF TGTGCCAGCAGCTCTGGGGCCGGGGATGGCTACACCTTC
TRBJ1-1 TRBV11-2 . . CASSLAAGYTEAFF TGTGCCAGCAGCTTAGCGGCAGGGTACACTGAAGCTTTCTTT
TRBJ1-5 TRBV6-2/TRBV6-3 . many CASGEGRNNQPQHF TGTGCCAGCGGGGAGGGCAGGAACAATCAGCCCCAGCATTTT
TRBJ1-3 TRBV10-3 . . CAICQTGGDTIYF TGTGCCATCTGTCAAACCGGAGGAGACACCATATATTTT
TRBJ2-6 TRBV7-8 . few CASSRPSGANVLTF TGTGCCAGCAGCCGGCCCTCTGGGGCCAACGTCCTGACTTTC
TRBJ1-5 TRBV29-1 . . CSVERGGGQPQHF TGCAGCGTTGAACGGGGCGGGGGACAGCCCCAGCATTTT
TRBJ1-2 TRBV7-9 TRBD1 . CASSAQGTDTSYGYTF TGTGCCAGCAGCGCACAGGGGACAGATACTTCTTATGGCTACACCTTC
TRBJ1-2 TRBV6-6 . . CASSYAGAYYGYTF TGTGCCAGCAGTTACGCAGGGGCCTACTATGGCTACACCTTC
TRBJ2-2 TRBV5-4 . many CASRGDTNTGELFF TGTGCCAGCAGGGGGGACACCAACACCGGGGAGCTGTTTTTT
TRBJ2-2 TRBV11-2 . . CASIYVRGRTWELFF TGTGCCAGCATCTATGTCCGGGGGAGGACCTGGGAGCTGTTTTTT
TRBJ2-5 TRBV5-1 . few CASSFNGQETQYF TGCGCCAGCAGCTTTAACGGTCAAGAGACCCAGTACTTC
TRBJ2-1 TRBV11-1 TRBD2 . CASSSSGTSKVNEPFF TGTGCCAGCAGCTCCTCCGGGACTAGCAAGGTCAATGAGCCGTTCTTC
TRBJ2-3 TRBV5-1 . . CASSRRSGTDTQYF TGCGCCAGCAGCCGTCGGAGCGGCACAGATACGCAGTATTTT
TRBJ2-7 TRBV5-5 . . CASSFPKGTSSYEQYF TGTGCCAGCAGCTTTCCGAAGGGGACTTCCTCCTACGAGCAGTATTTC
TRBJ2-6 TRBV5-4 TRBD1 . CASSSGQDSSGANVLTF TGTGCCAGCAGCTCAGGACAGGACTCCTCTGGGGCCAACGTCCTGACTTTC
TRBJ2-3 TRBV5-1 TRBD1 few CTSSITGGSEDTQYF TGCACCAGCAGCATTACAGGGGGTTCCGAAGATACGCAGTATTTT